This T cell receptor beta chain is drawn from a study of T cell clonotyping in hematopoietic cell transplantation. Study-level findings and limits: Pathologically expanded recipient clonotypes increased progressively from day 30 to day 180 as diversity fell. Graft donor and pretransplant recipient Inverse Simpson Index values predicted broader posttransplant TCR diversity. CD4 and CD8 repertoire contributions could not be separated without sorting. Few recipient clonotypes overlapped donors; over 95% were de novo at given depth.

Time point indicated: recipient sample about 28 days before transplant, after cytoreduction. Here immunoSEQ multiplex PCR was the method, and the copy in TCRdb shows in-frame clones only, minus some. This table holds roughly 30,000 clones, 82% found once. On this clone: The target antigen is unknown.

This CDR3 comprises 16 residues. V trimming: 5 bases; J trimming: 2 bases; junction bases outside the gene matches: 10. Germline lookup yields CDR1 LNHDA and CDR2 SQIVND (reference sequence). The chain uses TRBV19 and TRBJ2-5, with 8 positions matching TRBD2. This sequence was found in a man aged 35-49 years with acute myeloid leukemia. Some clones in this sample may be carry-over from other donors' samples. Sequencing was performed on peripheral blood mononuclear cells, taken before stem cell transplant. CDR3 amino acids: CASSPIGTSGQETQYF. The CDR3, as DNA: TGTGCCAGTAGTCCGATAGGAACTAGCGGACAAGAGACCCAGTACTTC. Full variable domain (remainder filled in from reference TRBV19 and TRBJ2-5): DGGITQSPKYLFRKEGQNVTLSCEQNLNHDAMYWYRQDPGQGLRLIYYSQIVNDFQKGDIAEGYSVSREKKESFPLTVTSAQKNPTAFYLCASSPIGTSGQETQYFGPGTRLLVL.